The rows below give T cell receptor beta chains drawn from one sample of a study of monozygotic twins with inflammatory bowel disease. TCRdb re-called the 5' RACE reads, yielding one record per CDR3 amino acid sequence without DNA. Its table records over 120,000 distinct CDR3 sequences. The sequencing sample was made of blood. The receptor source for this set is a human donor with ulcerative colitis or Crohn's disease, or a healthy co-twin of an affected twin (not recorded which). The CDR3 runs from the conserved cysteine through the conserved F or W.

TRBJ1-5	TRBV25-1	CASRVRDRGCQPRHF
TRBJ1-1	TRBV29-1	CSADRARNTESFF
TRBJ2-1	TRBV20-1	CSARDWEGGEQFF
TRBJ2-7	TRBV6-5	CASSYSIWGEQYF
TRBJ2-6	TRBV19	CASSIPGLSGANVLTF
TRBJ2-1	TRBV9	CASSDHTGLSSYNEQFF
TRBJ2-3	TRBV5-1	CASSENLPGQNTDTQYF
TRBJ1-2	TRBV6-5	CASSSTQGYGYTF
TRBJ1-5	TRBV20-1	CSARDRGTGPQHF
TRBJ2-1	TRBV5-1	CASSLRAGEGSEQFF
TRBJ2-1	TRBV20-1	CSARVGTSGSGEQFF
TRBJ2-7	TRBV18	CASTAGGTYEQYF
TRBJ2-4	TRBV27	CASSPLPLDMVKNIQYF
TRBJ2-7	TRBV3-1	CASSQVWAYEQYF
TRBJ1-3	TRBV5-4	CASSSRGETYF
TRBJ1-1	TRBV29-1	CSVRQGANTEAFF
TRBJ1-5	TRBV6-5	CASSAGTGGVGSNQPQHF